These 28 T cell receptor beta chains originate from one sample sequenced in a study of T cells in Graves' hyperthyroidism and ophthalmopathy. The investigators amplified TCR beta CDR3 regions from RNA transcripts. The study used the HTBI primer set for a first-round RT-PCR of the TCR CDR3. Each CDR3 protein gets one entry after TCRdb re-called the multiplex PCR reads with MiXCR. The sample has about 380,000 distinct CDR3 sequences; about 13% are singletons. The sample consisted of blood. These receptors were collected from a man between 25 and 39 years old with Graves' hyperthyroidism that later progressed to Graves' ophthalmopathy.

This clonotype was found a few times. This chain joins TRBV12-5 and TRBJ2-7; D remains ambiguous. The germline gives CDR1 LGHNT, CDR2 FRNRAP. V lost 2 bases and J 7 bases, leaving 6 bases between the germline ends. CDR3 length equals 11 residues. CDR3 sequence: CASGLTLEQYF. As DNA, the CDR3 is TGTGCTAGTGGTTTGACCTTGGAGCAGTACTTC.

The V call is TRBV30, the J call TRBJ2-7; unclear D gene. Trimming took off 0 bases at V and 1 base at J, with 10 bases between the two ends. The CDR3 is 14 amino acids. The germline V gene has CDR1 GTSNPN and CDR2 SVGIG (reference sequence). The CDR3 DNA reads TGTGCCTGGAGTGTACGTCCTGGGTCCTACGAGCAGTACTTC. Its protein product is CAWSVRPGSYEQYF.

This clonotype was detected ten times or more. The genes are TRBV7-2 and TRBJ1-5, with D unresolved. V lost 1 base and J lost 6, with 13 bases in between. In germline, CDR1 is SGHTA, CDR2 FQGNSA. The CDR3 loop spans 15 amino acids. The CDR3 DNA sequence: TGTGCCAGCAGCTTAGTAGGGATCATTATTCAGCCCCAGCATTTT. This gives the protein CASSLVGIIIQPQHF. The variable domain in full, with the rest retrieved from reference TRBV7-2 and TRBJ1-5, is GAGVSQSPSNKVTEKGKDVELRCDPISGHTALYWYRQSLGQGLEFLIYFQGNSAPDKSGLPSDRFSAERTGGSVSTLTIQRTQQEDSAVYLCASSLVGIIIQPQHFGDGTRLSIL.

Concerning this clonotype: A single base separates this from a much larger clone, so it may be a read error. The DNA for the CDR3 is TGTGCCTGGAGTGTAACGGGGGTGAGTGGCACTGAAGCTTTCTTT. Encoded protein: CAWSVTGVSGTEAFF. This chain uses TRBV30 with TRBJ1-1; perhaps TRBD1 as D (5 bases). Germline values: CDR1 GTSNPN, CDR2 SVGIG (reference sequence). Trimming pared 0 bases from V and 4 bases from J, leaving 15 bases between. This CDR3 comprises 15 residues.

V gene TRBV3-1 combines with J gene TRBJ2-2; TRBD2 aligns across 11 bases. Germline V gene sequence: CDR1 LGHDT, CDR2 YNNKEL (reference sequence). The CDR3 contains 15 residues. The trim removed 1 base at V and 10 bases at J, leaving 5 bases unmatched. This CDR3 is CASSQGLAGGSELFF. CDR3 nucleotide sequence: TGTGCCAGCAGCCAAGGTTTAGCGGGGGGGTCGGAGCTGTTTTTT.

This clonotype was seen a handful of times. The CDR3 protein is CSVDHPTRSEGGYTF. CDR3 in DNA: TGCAGCGTTGACCATCCTACAAGATCCGAGGGTGGCTACACCTTC. This sequence joins TRBV29-1 and TRBJ1-2; the D is unclear. Germline V gene sequence: CDR1 SQVTM, CDR2 ANQGSEA. The CDR3 sequence is 15 residues long. The V gene lost 3 bases and the J gene lost 7 bases, with 21 bases spanning the gap.

The chain couples TRBV27 to TRBJ2-1, with D maybe TRBD2 (5 bases). Germline loops: CDR1 MNHEY, CDR2 SMNVEV (reference sequence). CDR3 length: 14 residues. Trimming stripped 1 base from V and 8 bases from J, with 12 bases between. The CDR3 spells CASSLFGAGDEQFF. CDR3 DNA sequence: TGTGCCAGCAGTTTATTCGGCGCGGGCGATGAGCAGTTCTTC.

This clonotype has at least ten counts. The chain recombines TRBV28 with TRBJ1-4, with D possibly matching TRBD1 (6 bases). Germline CDR1 MDHEN, CDR2 SYDVKM. This CDR3 has 15 amino acids. Trimming shortened V by 3 bases and J by 8 bases, and 16 bases separated the two germline ends. DNA for the CDR3: TGTGCCAGCAGTTTTTTACAGGGTACGGGGGAAAAACTGTTTTTT. Its protein is CASSFLQGTGEKLFF.

The table lists this clonotype with a few counts. The chain links TRBV4-1 to TRBJ2-3; D not certain. CDR3 size: 14 residues. Between the trimmed V and J ends, which lost 4 bases and 0 bases, there was a span of 8 bases. CDR1 MGHRA and CDR2 YSYEKL come from the germline V gene. CDR3 amino acids: CASSLPSSTDTQYF. As DNA, the CDR3 is TGCGCCAGCAGCCTTCCTAGTAGCACAGATACGCAGTATTTT.

This clonotype was counted only a few times. The J gene is TRBJ1-2, the V gene TRBV7-9, with 8 bases fitting TRBD1. The junction had 2 bases not matched to a gene; V was cut back by 3 bases and J by 5 bases. CDR1 SEHNR and CDR2 FQNEAQ come from the germline V gene (reference sequence). This CDR3 spans 13 amino acids. CDR3 residues: CASSFRTGYGYTF. In DNA form, the CDR3 reads TGTGCCAGCAGCTTCAGGACAGGGTATGGCTACACCTTC.

This sequence joins TRBV12-3 or TRBV12-4 and TRBJ2-1; D gene unclear. V lost 3 bases and J lost 10, with 7 bases in between. CDR3 length equals 11 residues. This CDR3 reads CASSFRQEQFF. In DNA, the CDR3 is TGTGCCAGCAGTTTTCGACAAGAGCAGTTCTTC.

This clonotype has only a few counts. The chain's CDR3 is CASLQRDRGYNEQFF. The CDR3 nucleotides read TGTGCCAGTCTTCAAAGGGACAGGGGCTACAATGAGCAGTTCTTC. This rearrangement joins TRBV6-1 to TRBJ2-1, with 10 positions matching TRBD1. After removal of 9 bases from V and 3 bases from J, the junction contained 8 bases not matched to a gene. Germline CDR1 is MNHNS and CDR2 is SASEGT. The CDR3 totals 15 residues.

This clonotype was recorded at least ten times. This chain connects TRBV2 to TRBJ1-1; D is perhaps TRBD1 (6 bases). The V and J ends lost 1 base and 4 bases respectively, with 22 bases between them. Germline V lookup: CDR1 SNHLY, CDR2 FYNNEI. The CDR3 is 18 amino acids. This CDR3 reads CASSEGRQVLDGRTEAFF. CDR3 bases: TGTGCCAGCAGTGAAGGCCGACAGGTCCTCGACGGGCGCACTGAAGCTTTCTTT.

The chain links TRBV20-1 to TRBJ1-4; D perhaps matches TRBD1 (6 bases). Germline CDR1 and CDR2: DFQATT and SNEGSKA (reference sequence). V was cut by 5 bases and J by 3 bases, with 16 bases left in between. The CDR3 runs 15 residues. The CDR3 sequence is CSALRYRAANEKLFF. In DNA, the CDR3 is TGCAGTGCTTTACGCTACAGGGCGGCTAATGAAAAACTGTTTTTT.

Notes on this clonotype: A much larger clone is a single base away; this may be a read error. V is TRBV9 and J is TRBJ2-1; 10 nucleotides align to TRBD2. The junction had 7 bases not matched to a gene; V was cut back by 0 bases and J by 7 bases. CDR3 length: 16 amino acids. The germline CDR1 and CDR2 sequences are SGDLS and YYNGEE. The CDR3 protein is CASSVVGAGGANEQFF. The CDR3 DNA is TGTGCCAGCAGCGTAGTAGGAGCGGGGGGGGCTAATGAGCAGTTCTTC. The full variable domain, completed using reference TRBV9 and TRBJ2-1, is DSGVTQTPKHLITATGQRVTLRCSPRSGDLSVYWYQQSLDQGLQFLIQYYNGEERAKGNILERFSAQQFPDLHSELNLSSLELGDSALYFCASSVVGAGGANEQFFGPGTRLTVL.

The rearrangement joins TRBV7-8 to TRBJ1-2; 8 bases are shared with TRBD1. The CDR3 covers 18 residues. The germline V gene has CDR1 SGHVS and CDR2 FQNEAQ. J lost 5 bases, V lost 2 bases, and 16 bases had no gene match. The CDR3, as DNA: TGTGCCAGCAGCTTACTCTCCGGACAGGGAGGGGATGGGTATGGCTACACCTTC. Translating gives CASSLLSGQGGDGYGYTF.

This clonotype was seen ten or more times. J is TRBJ2-1 and V is TRBV20-1; 8 positions agree with TRBD1. CDR3 length: 15 residues. The V segment lost 3 bases and the J segment 6 bases; nucleotides outside the gene matches: 10. Germline V gene sequence: CDR1 DFQATT, CDR2 SNEGSKA (reference sequence). The CDR3 is CSARARGRSFNEQFF. The CDR3 DNA is TGCAGTGCTAGGGCCAGGGGGCGGTCATTCAATGAGCAGTTCTTC.

This clonotype was observed many times. The V gene is TRBV20-1, the J gene TRBJ2-6, with 7 bases aligning to TRBD1. Germline CDR1 DFQATT, CDR2 SNEGSKA (reference sequence). V lost 0 bases and J lost 1; bases outside the gene matches: 6. This CDR3 has 17 residues. The CDR3 here is CSARDRDSYSGANVLTF. The CDR3, as DNA: TGCAGTGCTAGAGATCGGGACAGTTATTCTGGGGCCAACGTCCTGACTTTC.

In its sample, this clonotype was seen many times. The chain combines TRBV2 with TRBJ2-2; 10 bases are a match to TRBD1. The CDR3 spans 14 residues. J lost 5 bases, V lost 7 bases, and 4 bases had no gene match. In germline, CDR1 is SNHLY, CDR2 FYNNEI. Written as DNA, the CDR3 is TGTGCCAGCACCAAGGACAGGGGGACCGGGGAGCTGTTTTTT. Protein: CASTKDRGTGELFF.

This clonotype was picked up a small number of times. The chain has TRBV29-1 and TRBJ2-5, with 10 bases aligning to TRBD2. Germline V lookup: CDR1 SQVTM, CDR2 ANQGSEA. V gave up 0 bases and J gave up 4 bases; unmatched junction bases: 8. The CDR3 is made up of 16 amino acids. In nucleotides, the CDR3 is TGCAGCGTTGAAGATGGTAGCGGGGGGAGGGTAGAGACCCAGTACTTC. Its protein product is CSVEDGSGGRVETQYF.

Ten or more counts support this clonotype. V usage is TRBV28 and J usage is TRBJ2-5; TRBD1 is a possible D gene (6 bases). V lost 3 bases and J lost 4, with 18 bases in between. Germline V gives CDR1 MDHEN, CDR2 SYDVKM. This CDR3 region has 16 residues. The CDR3 sequence: CASSFQGQGVAETQYF. The CDR3 region has the DNA TGTGCCAGCAGTTTCCAGGGACAAGGGGTGGCAGAGACCCAGTACTTC.

The chain employs TRBV20-1 and TRBJ1-5; 9 nucleotides align to TRBD1. Trimming removed 5 bases from V and 0 bases from J; junction bases left unmatched: 8. The CDR3 totals 16 residues. Germline lookup yields CDR1 DFQATT and CDR2 SNEGSKA (reference sequence). The CDR3 coding sequence is TGCAGTGCTTCCGGGACAGGGACTCTTAGCAATCAGCCCCAGCATTTT. This sequence encodes CSASGTGTLSNQPQHF.

On this clonotype itself: A read error may explain this, as a much larger clone is one base away. The rearrangement uses TRBV6-2 or TRBV6-3 and TRBJ1-1; D might be TRBD1 (5 bases). CDR3 length: 16 amino acids. Germline CDR1 MNHEY, CDR2 SVGEGT. DNA for the CDR3: TGTGCCGGCAGTATAAAGCTCGGGGGAGTGAACACTGAAGCTTTCTTT. This gives the protein CAGSIKLGGVNTEAFF.

This clonotype was detected a few times. The rearrangement links TRBV6-5 to TRBJ2-7, with 9 bases identical to TRBD2. The CDR3 length is 16 residues. The trim removed 4 bases at V and 2 bases at J, leaving 9 bases unmatched. CDR1 and CDR2 from the germline V gene are MNHEY and SVGAGI. This CDR3 reads CASSFSRLAGAYEQYF. In DNA form, the CDR3 reads TGTGCCAGCAGTTTCTCCCGGTTAGCGGGGGCCTACGAGCAGTACTTC.

This clonotype has a count of ten or more. The CDR3 is CASSSTPDGYNEQFF. CDR3 coding DNA: TGCGCCAGCAGCTCGACCCCGGACGGCTACAATGAGCAGTTCTTC. V usage is TRBV5-1 and J usage is TRBJ2-1; D unclear. V was cut by 3 bases and J by 3 bases, with 13 bases left in between. The CDR3 loop spans 15 amino acids. Germline CDR1 is SGHRS and CDR2 is YFSETQ.

This clonotype has ten or more counts. The chain is built from TRBV11-2 and TRBJ1-1, with D tentatively TRBD1 (5 bases). Trimming removed 0 bases from V and 0 bases from J, with 11 bases in between. The CDR3 is made up of 16 amino acids. The germline gives CDR1 SGHAT, CDR2 FQNNGV. The CDR3 loop is CASSLEAGLLNTEAFF. CDR3 nucleotides: TGTGCCAGCAGCTTAGAGGCGGGACTCCTGAACACTGAAGCTTTCTTT.

This clonotype was counted ten times or more. This chain links TRBV14 with TRBJ2-4; 9 bases match TRBD2. Germline CDR1 SGHDN, CDR2 FVKESK. CDR3 length equals 15 residues. The ends lost 3 bases at V and 1 base at J; junction bases unmatched: 1. CDR3 sequence: CASSQLAGAKNIQYF. The CDR3 region has the DNA TGTGCCAGCAGCCAGCTAGCGGGGGCCAAAAACATTCAGTACTTC.

The chain links TRBV30 to TRBJ2-7; D is uncertain. CDR1 is GTSNPN and CDR2 is SVGIG in the germline V gene (reference sequence). This CDR3 comprises 13 residues. Trimming left V 0 bases short and J 2 bases short, with 8 bases between. The DNA of the CDR3 is TGTGCCTGGAGTGTGGCTGATACCTACGAGCAGTACTTC. Translation gives CAWSVADTYEQYF.